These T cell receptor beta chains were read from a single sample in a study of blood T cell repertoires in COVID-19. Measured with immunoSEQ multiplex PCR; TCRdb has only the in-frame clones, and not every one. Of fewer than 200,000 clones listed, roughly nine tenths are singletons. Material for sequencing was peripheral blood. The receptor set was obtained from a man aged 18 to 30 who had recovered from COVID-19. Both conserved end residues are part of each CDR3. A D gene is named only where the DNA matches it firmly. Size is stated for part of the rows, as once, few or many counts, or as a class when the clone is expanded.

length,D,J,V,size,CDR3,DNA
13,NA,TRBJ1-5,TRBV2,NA,CASSDPGHQPQHF,TGTGCCAGCAGTGACCCCGGTCATCAGCCCCAGCATTTT
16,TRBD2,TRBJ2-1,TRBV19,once,CASQTSGRGSYNEQFF,TGTGCCAGCCAGACTAGCGGGAGGGGCTCCTACAATGAGCAGTTCTTC
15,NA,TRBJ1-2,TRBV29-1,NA,CSVVGAGAWNYGYTF,TGCAGCGTTGTAGGGGCTGGGGCGTGGAACTATGGCTACACCTTC
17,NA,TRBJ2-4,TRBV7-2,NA,CASSFSRDRQAKNIQYF,TGTGCCAGCAGCTTCTCGCGGGATAGGCAGGCCAAAAACATTCAGTACTTC
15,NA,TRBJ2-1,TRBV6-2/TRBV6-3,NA,CASSDGQGNYNEQFF,TGTGCCAGCAGCGACGGGCAGGGCAACTACAATGAGCAGTTCTTC
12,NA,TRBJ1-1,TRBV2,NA,CASSVGLAEAFF,TGTGCCAGCAGTGTAGGTCTAGCTGAAGCTTTCTTT
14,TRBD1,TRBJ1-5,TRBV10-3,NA,CAISGGQANQPQHF,TGTGCCATCAGTGGGGGACAGGCGAATCAGCCCCAGCATTTT
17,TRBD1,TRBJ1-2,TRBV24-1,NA,CATSDSGAGGYSDGYTF,TGTGCCACCAGTGATTCGGGGGCAGGGGGTTACTCTGATGGCTACACCTTC
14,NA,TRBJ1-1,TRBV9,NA,CASSVLGQNTEAFF,TGTGCCAGCAGCGTCCTTGGGCAGAACACTGAAGCTTTCTTT
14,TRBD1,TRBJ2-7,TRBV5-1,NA,CASSLSQGAGEQYF,TGCGCCAGCAGCTTGTCGCAGGGGGCTGGCGAGCAGTACTTC
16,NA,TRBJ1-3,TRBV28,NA,CASSHQERNSGNTIYF,TGTGCCAGCAGTCACCAGGAACGGAACTCTGGAAACACCATATATTTT
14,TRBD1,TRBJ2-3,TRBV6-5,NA,CASSMTGPPDTQYF,TGTGCCAGCAGCATGACAGGGCCCCCGGATACGCAGTATTTT
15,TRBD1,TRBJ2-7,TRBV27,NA,CASSLSGQEASEQYF,TGTGCCAGCAGTTTGTCGGGACAGGAAGCGAGCGAGCAGTACTTC